This note documents a single T cell receptor (beta chain) sequence. The table lists this clone with a count of one. Its binding antigen is unknown. The input lacks base qualities; no much larger clone sits a single base away. This specimen belongs to a study of CD8 T cells in seronegative destructive rheumatoid arthritis (dated by TCRdb to about 2020). Broadly, across the study: At the time of sampling, seven of the eight CND-RA patients were on biological drugs. The seropositive RA, seronegative RA and healthy control comparison cohorts were obtained from an earlier published TCRbeta dataset rather than being newly sequenced. The study compared peripheral CD8+ TCRbeta repertoires from patients with CCP-negative destructive rheumatoid arthritis (CND-RA) against repertoires from newly diagnosed seropositive RA, seronegative RA and healthy controls. What the work shows at the level of the full study, not this receptor alone: Compared with controls and other RA subtypes, CND-RA repertoires contained more CMV-reactive and fewer influenza A-reactive CD8+ TCRbeta sequences. The small size of the CND-RA cohort was acknowledged as a study limitation. A distinct set of enriched public clonotypes appeared to be carried by CND-RA patients, and this finding was interpreted by the authors as support for a separate disease subset. With age adjusted for, CD8+ TCRbeta repertoires in CND-RA patients appeared less diverse and more clonal than repertoires in other RA subtypes. Across the 100,000 or so clonotypes tested, no public clonotype enrichment was retained after Benjamini-Hochberg correction. In the absence of diagnostic samples, TCR repertoire differences may be partly attributable to poor disease control over the years rather than being present at onset.

Including cysteine and phenylalanine, the CDR3 has 13 amino acids. Just CDR3 DNA is preserved here, 39 bases in frame from base 1. Based on the germline V gene, the CDR1 and CDR2 sequences are SNHLY and FYNNEI. V is clipped by 4 bases and J by 6 bases, and the sequence between their germline boundaries is 10 bases long. Genomic DNA from CD8+ cells was used for TCRbeta sequencing according to the manufacturer's instructions. A genomics technology centre in Finland ran the TCRbeta sequencing, which was done with the immunoSEQ assay. Per the authors' processing: Clonotype tables from the immunoSEQ preprocessing pipeline were converted to VDJtools format, and non-productive clonotypes were removed. Any sample with fewer than 10,000 reads was excluded, the remaining samples were subsampled to 10,000 reads, and most of the eight CND-RA samples made it through. The VDJtools CalcDiversityStats function was applied to data subsampled to 10,000 reads to calculate Shannon-Wiener, Simpson and clonality indices. Non-singleton TCRbeta clonotypes were hard-matched, with no mismatches allowed, against VDJdb to infer antigen specificity. Clusters with potentially shared antigen targets were formed by grouping CDR3 sequences that differed by one amino acid (Hamming distance 1). Group enrichment of public clonotypes was tested with one-sided Fisher's exact tests after groups were resampled to six samples, with the procedure repeated ten times. Drawn from immuneACCESS, this table holds only the in-frame rearrangements with V and J called that TCRdb kept. Clones are partly lost; checked studies trace under half to an unresolved V gene and leave the rest unexplained. The V and J calls and clone size are taken from that table; D and trimming were inferred from the DNA. The sample table holds several thousand clones, of which just over 70% were seen once. The ten largest account for 35% to 40% of the sample.

A negative result on the clinical CCP2 antibody test was shown by CND-RA patients, and progression of joint destruction was observed despite active therapy. Every CND-RA patient showed typical joint destruction in the wrists and ankles and had failed conventional anti-rheumatic therapy. Sampling of CND-RA patients was performed not at diagnosis but after long disease histories, which spanned decades in several cases. Roughly 50 millilitres of EDTA-anticoagulated peripheral blood were drawn from each patient. Peripheral blood mononuclear cells were isolated by Ficoll-Paque PLUS density gradient separation. Using AutoMACS magnetic bead positive selection, CD8+ cells were isolated from either fresh or cryopreserved PBMCs, and flow cytometry was used to check purity. Nucleospin Tissue or Tissue XS kits were used for genomic DNA extraction, and quantification was performed on a Qubit 2.0 fluorometer.

This receptor was obtained from a woman in her fifties or sixties with seronegative destructive rheumatoid arthritis. The sample comprised CD8+ T cells from blood. In this chain, TRBV2 is recombined with TRBJ1-5; a tentative D match to TRBD1 spans 6 bases. Here the CDR3 is given as CASSVGGAQPQHF. In nucleotide form, the sequence is TGTGCCAGCAGTGTGGGGGGGGCTCAGCCCCAGCATTTT.